A single sample gave rise to the 21 T cell receptor beta chains below, sequenced in a study of blood T cell repertoires in COVID-19. The method was immunoSEQ multiplex PCR; TCRdb's version includes in-frame clones alone and lacks a portion of them. The sample records some 300,000 clones, around nine tenths being singletons. The sample consisted of PBMCs or T cells enriched from blood (not recorded which). Source of these receptors: a woman in her forties or fifties who had been exposed to COVID-19.

The chain couples TRBV2 to TRBJ2-3; weak D call: TRBD2 (6 bases). CDR1 and CDR2 from the germline V gene are SNHLY and FYNNEI. This CDR3 contains 15 residues. Trimming left V 5 bases short and J 0 bases short, with 12 bases between. CDR3 bases: TGTGCCAGCAGTCTAGGACTATCTAGCACAGATACGCAGTATTTT. Its translation: CASSLGLSSTDTQYF.

V gene TRBV4-1 combines with J gene TRBJ1-2; 9 nucleotides match TRBD1. Per germline, CDR1 MGHRA and CDR2 YSYEKL. The CDR3 contains 14 residues. Unmatched junction bases numbered 3, after V lost 1 base and J lost 6 bases. The CDR3, as DNA: TGCGCCAGCAGCCAAGTTAGGACAGGGGATGGCTACACCTTC. Amino acid sequence: CASSQVRTGDGYTF.

The chain couples TRBV30 to TRBJ2-3; 11 nucleotides agree with TRBD2. The CDR3 covers 15 residues. CDR1 and CDR2 from the germline V gene are GTSNPN and SVGIG (reference sequence). V was clipped by 2 bases and J by 3 bases; unmatched bases: 4. CDR3 residues: CAWSKLAGATDTQYF. In DNA form, the CDR3 reads TGTGCCTGGAGTAAACTAGCGGGGGCTACAGATACGCAGTATTTT. The variable domain in full, with the rest retrieved from reference TRBV30 and TRBJ2-3, is SQTIHQWPATLVQPVGSPLSLECTVEGTSNPNLYWYRQAAGRGLQLLFYSVGIGQISSEVPQNLSASRPQDRQFILSSKKLLLSDSGFYLCAWSKLAGATDTQYFGPGTRLTVL.

In nucleotides, the CDR3 is TGCGCCAGCAGCCAAGATTCGGGACAGGGGAGTTTGAACACTGAAGCTTTCTTT. Protein: CASSQDSGQGSLNTEAFF. V gene TRBV4-1 combines with J gene TRBJ1-1, with TRBD1 matching 10 bases. V gave up 0 bases and J gave up 0 bases; unmatched junction bases: 7. This CDR3 spans 18 amino acids. Germline lookup yields CDR1 MGHRA and CDR2 YSYEKL.

The table lists this clone with a few counts. The chain links TRBV25-1 to TRBJ1-2, with D unresolved. The CDR3 spans 11 residues. V lost 6 bases to trimming and J lost 5 bases, with 7 bases between them. The germline gives CDR1 MGHDK, CDR2 SYGVNS. CDR3 loop: CASRSEYGYTF. As DNA, the CDR3 is TGTGCCAGCAGATCAGAATATGGCTACACCTTC.

This clone appeared a few times. This chain joins TRBV15 and TRBJ1-1; D is undetermined. Germline V lookup: CDR1 LNHNV, CDR2 YYDKDF (reference sequence). The CDR3 is made up of 16 amino acids. Trimming removed 0 bases at V and 0 bases at J, with 11 bases between. The CDR3 spells CATSRDPPDMNTEAFF. DNA for the CDR3: TGTGCCACCAGCAGAGATCCCCCAGATATGAACACTGAAGCTTTCTTT.

This chain joins TRBV9 and TRBJ1-2; possibly TRBD1 for D (6 bases). This CDR3 comprises 14 residues. Germline values: CDR1 SGDLS, CDR2 YYNGEE. V was shortened by 4 bases and J by 4 bases, with 14 bases between the two germline ends. CDR3 sequence (DNA): TGTGCCAGCAGCCCCGGGACATCTCTCTATGGCTACACCTTC. Protein sequence: CASSPGTSLYGYTF.

In nucleotides, the CDR3 is TGTGCCAGCAGTGAGTCGGGTCAGCCCCAGCATTTT. Translating it yields CASSESGQPQHF. This chain connects TRBV2 to TRBJ1-5; unclear D gene. From germline, CDR1 is SNHLY and CDR2 FYNNEI. V lost 3 bases and J lost 6, with 6 bases in between. The length of the CDR3 is 12 residues.

This chain's CDR3 is CASSESGTLNQPQHF. The CDR3 DNA reads TGTGCCAGCAGTGAATCGGGGACATTAAATCAGCCCCAGCATTTT. The genes are TRBV25-1 and TRBJ1-5; weak D call: TRBD1 (6 bases). The CDR3 consists of 15 residues. Germline CDR1 and CDR2: MGHDK and SYGVNS. The V and J ends lost 1 base and 4 bases respectively, with 11 bases between them.

V usage is TRBV5-6 and J usage is TRBJ1-5, with a weak D call TRBD1 (5 bases). The CDR3 length is 14 residues. Between the trimmed V and J ends, which lost 5 bases and 4 bases, there was a span of 13 bases. Germline lookup yields CDR1 SGHDT and CDR2 YYEEEE. In DNA, the CDR3 is TGTGCCAGCAGTTCTGTCGGGGGAAATCAGCCCCAGCATTTT. Protein: CASSSVGGNQPQHF.

The rearrangement links TRBV28 to TRBJ1-6; D may be TRBD1 (5 bases). With 5 bases removed from V and 7 bases from J, the gap between germline ends came to 15 bases. The CDR3 spans 15 residues. Germline-derived CDR1 and CDR2 are MDHEN and SYDVKM. CDR3 sequence: CASSPPRGRNSPLHF. The CDR3 bases are TGTGCCAGCAGTCCCCCCCGGGGGAGAAATTCACCCCTCCACTTT.

V is TRBV11-2 and J is TRBJ2-1; TRBD2 matches 11 bases. J gave up 7 bases and V 3 bases, and 11 bases lay outside the gene matches. There are 17 residues in the CDR3. Germline lookup yields CDR1 SGHAT and CDR2 FQNNGV. The CDR3 sequence is CASSFALAGGHRNEQFF. CDR3 bases: TGTGCCAGCAGCTTCGCCTTAGCGGGGGGGCATAGGAATGAGCAGTTCTTC.

V is TRBV10-3 and J is TRBJ1-3; 7 bases agree with TRBD1. The germline V gene has CDR1 ENHRY and CDR2 SYGVKD. The CDR3 has 14 residues. Trimming at V came to 4 bases and at J to 5 bases, leaving 5 bases not matched to a gene. The CDR3 region has the DNA TGTGCCATCAGTGGAGGGGGCTTAAGAAACACCATATATTTT. Protein sequence: CAISGGGLRNTIYF.

The chain recombines TRBV28 with TRBJ1-4; TRBD1 agrees at 7 bases. V dropped 6 bases and J dropped 10; count of bases not matched to a gene: 14. CDR3 length: 15 amino acids. Germline-derived CDR1 and CDR2 are MDHEN and SYDVKM. The CDR3, as DNA: TGTGCCAGCAGACCTCTGAGGGCAGGGGGGCGAAAACTGTTTTTT. This codes for CASRPLRAGGRKLFF.

The chain employs TRBV18 and TRBJ2-7; 12 bases line up with TRBD2. This CDR3 is 16 amino acids long. Germline V CDR1 and CDR2: KGHSH, LQKENI. With V trimmed by 0 bases and J by 9 bases, 9 bases remained unmatched. CDR3 in amino acids: CASSPPSLAGGNGQYF. CDR3 DNA: TGTGCCAGCTCACCACCGAGCCTAGCGGGGGGGAACGGGCAGTACTTC.

The chain is built from TRBV30 and TRBJ1-5; D call uncertain. This CDR3 region has 13 residues. Germline CDR1 reads GTSNPN; CDR2 reads SVGIG (reference sequence). Trimming stripped 1 base from V and 9 bases from J, with 13 bases between. The CDR3 reads CAWSDEVVGPQHF. The CDR3 DNA reads as TGTGCCTGGAGTGATGAGGTAGTAGGGCCCCAGCATTTT.

The rearrangement uses TRBV6-5 and TRBJ2-5; 11 nucleotides line up with TRBD2. Germline CDR1 is MNHEY and CDR2 is SVGAGI. V shed 6 bases, J shed 3 bases, and the junction held 3 bases outside the gene matches. The CDR3 loop spans 14 amino acids. The CDR3 spells CASRLLAGEETQYF. In DNA, the CDR3 is TGTGCCAGCAGACTACTAGCGGGGGAAGAGACCCAGTACTTC.

The gene calls are TRBV28 and TRBJ2-7; perhaps TRBD2 as D (5 bases). Germline V gene lookup returns CDR1 MDHEN and CDR2 SYDVKM. V dropped 4 bases and J dropped 1 base, with 23 bases sitting between them. The CDR3 runs to 18 residues. CDR3 loop: CASSSLALNREGSYEQYF. CDR3 nucleotide sequence: TGTGCCAGCAGTTCACTCGCCCTCAACCGGGAAGGGTCCTACGAGCAGTACTTC.

The V call is TRBV19, the J call TRBJ1-5, with D perhaps TRBD1 (6 bases). Per the germline V gene, CDR1 is LNHDA and CDR2 is SQIVND (reference sequence). The CDR3 runs 14 residues. Trimming removed 5 bases at V and 6 bases at J, with 14 bases between. CDR3 coding DNA: TGTGCCAGTAGTTTGAAACAGGGACCTCAGCCCCAGCATTTT. It codes for CASSLKQGPQPQHF.

Details on this clone: At one end, the junction sequence differs from germline, possibly due to a read error. The chain links TRBV7-7 to TRBJ2-2; 10 bases agree with TRBD1. The CDR3 loop spans 16 amino acids. Germline-derived CDR1 and CDR2 are SSHAT and FNYEAQ (reference sequence). CDR3 protein: CASSPSTGGNTGELFF. The CDR3 bases are TGTGCTAGCAGCCCCTCGACAGGGGGCAACACCGGGGAGCTGTTTTTT.

The rearrangement uses TRBV19 and TRBJ1-1, with 7 bases that match TRBD1. From germline, CDR1 is LNHDA and CDR2 SQIVND (reference sequence). J gave up 7 bases and V 5 bases, and 13 bases lay outside the gene matches. The CDR3 is 15 residues long. CDR3 loop: CASSPPGTASHEAFF. The CDR3 DNA follows: TGTGCCAGTAGTCCACCCGGGACAGCCTCCCATGAAGCTTTCTTT.